This record concerns one TCR beta chain sequence. The CDR3 has 16 amino acids. Trimming cost V 1 base and J 1 base, with 11 bases left between them. CDR1 and CDR2 (germline): SGHRS, YFSETQ. The entry originates in a study of technical replicates of blood from four donors. The protocol was immunoSEQ multiplex PCR, while the TCRdb copy is restricted to in-frame clones and leaves out a portion. The sample consists of about 83,000 clones, just over 90% of them appearing once. The receptor was derived from a human donor in good health. The rearrangement links TRBV5-1 to TRBJ2-2, with D perhaps TRBD1 (5 bases). Sequenced sample: T cells isolated from PBMCs. CDR3 sequence (DNA): TGCGCCAGCAGCTTGAGGGGCGCTGGGAACACCGGGGAGCTGTTTTTT. This translates into CASSLRGAGNTGELFF.